The 9 T cell receptor beta chains below all came from one sample that was sequenced in a study of response to subunit inactivated influenza vaccine. TCRdb re-analysed the RT-PCR reads in MiXCR, keeping a single row per CDR3 protein. The sample records a few hundred thousand distinct CDR3 sequences, roughly 9.8% being singletons. Sample: PBMCs from blood, taken about 6 weeks after vaccination. These receptors were taken from a man aged 45-65 years who received an inactivated influenza vaccine.

The sample holds many counts of this clonotype. The rearrangement joins TRBV28 to TRBJ2-1; TRBD2 aligns across 9 bases. V shed 5 bases, J shed 0 bases, and the junction held 8 bases outside the gene matches. This CDR3 is 17 amino acids long. From germline, CDR1 is MDHEN and CDR2 SYDVKM. The CDR3 DNA reads TGTGCCAGCAGTACAACGACTAGCGGTCTCTCCTACAATGAGCAGTTCTTC. Translating gives CASSTTTSGLSYNEQFF.

This clonotype was recorded at least ten times. The chain carries TRBV7-9 and TRBJ2-7; D ambiguous. Germline CDR1 SEHNR, CDR2 FQNEAQ (reference sequence). Trimming took off 8 bases at V and 0 bases at J, with 11 bases between the two ends. The CDR3 is 13 residues long. CDR3 in DNA: TGTGCCAGCGGAGTGGCGGCCTCCTACGAGCAGTACTTC. Translated: CASGVAASYEQYF.

This clonotype was counted many times. The chain links TRBV12-3 or TRBV12-4 to TRBJ2-7; 9 bases line up with TRBD1. The CDR3 spans 15 residues. V shed 4 bases and J 4 bases; nucleotides not matched to a gene: 8. The CDR3 DNA reads as TGTGCCAGCAGTTCCCCTGGGACAGGGAAGTACGAGCAGTACTTC. The encoded protein is CASSSPGTGKYEQYF.

To note about this clonotype: This may arise from a read error, as a much more abundant clone is one base away. The chain recombines TRBV20-1 with TRBJ2-7, with 11 bases lining up with TRBD1. The length of the CDR3 is 14 residues. The germline V gene has CDR1 DFQATT and CDR2 SNEGSKA (reference sequence). The junction had 2 bases not matched to a gene; V was cut back by 1 base and J by 3 bases. The DNA for the CDR3 is TGCAGTGCTAGAGGGGGGACAGGGGGCTACGAGCAGTACTTC. Its translation: CSARGGTGGYEQYF.

This clonotype was seen a handful of times. V and J are TRBV5-1 and TRBJ2-3; no clear D gene. The CDR3 runs to 17 residues. Trimming removed 2 bases at V and 0 bases at J, with 16 bases between. The V gene's germline CDR1 is SGHRS and CDR2 YFSETQ. The chain's CDR3 is CASSLGLGQPSTDTQYF. DNA of the CDR3: TGCGCCAGCAGCTTAGGGTTGGGTCAACCTAGCACAGATACGCAGTATTTT.

J is TRBJ2-3 and V is TRBV10-3; D unclear. The CDR3 has 12 residues. V lost 3 bases and J lost 8, with 9 bases in between. Germline V CDR1 and CDR2: ENHRY, SYGVKD. The CDR3 loop reads CAISDSGATQYF. The DNA of the CDR3 is TGTGCCATCAGTGATTCAGGAGCTACGCAGTATTTT.

This clonotype was detected a few times. The V call is TRBV4-3, the J call TRBJ2-3; weak D call: TRBD2 (5 bases). V lost 0 bases and J 8 bases, leaving 24 bases between the germline ends. This CDR3 has 18 residues. Germline values: CDR1 LGHNA, CDR2 YSLEER. In DNA, the CDR3 is TGCGCCAGCAGCCAAGAAAGGTCTCGCGAGGGCCGATTAGTTACGCAGTATTTT. Its protein product is CASSQERSREGRLVTQYF.

This clonotype was recorded a few times. The chain uses TRBV7-9 and TRBJ1-2, with no clear D. Looked up from germline, CDR1 is SEHNR and CDR2 is FQNEAQ (reference sequence). The V gene lost 7 bases and the J gene lost 4 bases, with 13 bases spanning the gap. This CDR3 contains 13 residues. The CDR3, as DNA: TGTGCCAGCACCCTAGATCGGAGCTATGGCTACACCTTC. This translates into CASTLDRSYGYTF.

This clonotype was counted a few times. The chain carries TRBV29-1 and TRBJ1-1, with D maybe TRBD1 (5 bases). Trimming took 5 bases from V and 7 from J, leaving 11 bases between them. The CDR3 covers 11 residues. From germline, CDR1 is SQVTM and CDR2 ANQGSEA. CDR3 nucleotides: TGCAGCGTTTCCTTAGGGGATGAAGCTTTCTTT. Amino acids: CSVSLGDEAFF.